This T cell receptor (beta chain) is from a study of T cells in Graves' hyperthyroidism and ophthalmopathy. At the level of the study: Blood was drawn when the patient was first diagnosed and still untreated.

This clonotype was seen a few times. With V trimmed by 2 bases and J by 0 bases, 4 bases remained unmatched. CDR1 and CDR2 (germline): SGHRS, YFSETQ. The CDR3 consists of 17 residues. TCR beta CDR3 region amplification was performed from RNA transcripts. During a first-round RT-PCR of the TCR CDR3, the HTBI primer set was used. TCRdb reprocessed the multiplex PCR reads via MiXCR and lists one record per CDR3 protein. The sample holds under 300,000 distinct CDR3 sequences, roughly 15% seen once. No ophthalmopathy progression within 18 months constituted stable Graves' hyperthyroidism. Patients having uncontrolled infection, another autoimmune disease, pregnancy or lactation were not included. The authors took PBMCs from roughly 9.7 ml fresh peripheral blood.

Sequencing was done on a sample of blood. The clonotype comes from a middle-aged woman with Graves' hyperthyroidism. The chain is built from TRBV5-1 and TRBJ2-1, with TRBD2 matching over 11 bases. CDR3: CASSLPTSGNSYNEQFF. CDR3 nucleotide sequence: TGCGCCAGCAGCTTACCGACTAGCGGGAACTCCTACAATGAGCAGTTCTTC.